This TCR beta chain comes out of a study of T cells in Graves' hyperthyroidism and ophthalmopathy. Germline V gene lookup returns CDR1 MNHEY and CDR2 SVGAGI. Trimming cost V 3 bases and J 1 base, with 12 bases left between them. There are 15 residues in the CDR3. The TCR beta CDR3 regions underwent amplification using RNA transcripts as the source. TCR CDR3 underwent first-round RT-PCR with the HTBI primer set. One entry per CDR3 protein results from TCRdb running MiXCR on the multiplex PCR reads. The sample contains around 400,000 distinct CDR3 sequences, approximately 14% of which appear only once. The V call is TRBV6-5, the J call TRBJ1-2, with no clear D. The receptor comes from a woman between 18 and 30 years old with Graves' hyperthyroidism that later progressed to Graves' ophthalmopathy. Sequenced material: blood. The CDR3 DNA is TGTGCCAGCAGTTATTCGCACAGCATTAACTATGGCTACACCTTC. Protein sequence: CASSYSHSINYGYTF.